These 29 T cell receptor beta chains were sequenced from one sample in a study of beta chain features in type 1 diabetes. No cognate antigen is known for these TCRs. The study, taken as a whole, reports: All four CD4+ subsets of Type 1 diabetes patients contained TCRB CDR3s that were moderately but significantly shorter.

All of the isolated RNA was reverse transcribed, so expressed TCRB transcripts were sequenced. The data were produced by immunoSEQ multiplex PCR, yet TCRdb's version contains in-frame clones alone and is incomplete. This table has over 40,000 clones, around 63% appearing once. What was sequenced was Tregs from blood. The receptors originated from a man aged 25-45 years with type 1 diabetes. Some clones in this sample may be carry-over from other donors' samples.

The chain is built from TRBV9 and TRBJ1-3; D gene uncertain. Looked up from germline, CDR1 is SGDLS and CDR2 is YYNGEE. The CDR3 runs to 14 residues. Deletions cut 3 bases from V and 0 bases from J, with 7 bases between. The CDR3 region has the DNA TGTGCCAGCAGCGCAGGCCTCTCTGGAAACACCATATATTTT. It is translated as CASSAGLSGNTIYF.

J is TRBJ2-5 and V is TRBV5-6; weak D call: TRBD1 (6 bases). Between the trimmed V and J ends, which lost 2 bases and 5 bases, there was a span of 10 bases. The CDR3 is made up of 13 amino acids. The germline gives CDR1 SGHDT, CDR2 YYEEEE. The CDR3 loop reads CASSFQGRETQYF. The CDR3 coding sequence is TGTGCCAGCAGCTTCCAGGGGCGGGAGACCCAGTACTTC.

This clone was counted a single time. The chain couples TRBV4-1 to TRBJ1-6; D is possibly TRBD1 (5 bases). V was clipped by 3 bases and J by 15 bases, with 15 bases between them. CDR1 MGHRA and CDR2 YSYEKL come from the germline V gene. The CDR3 length is 13 residues. The CDR3, as DNA: TGCGCCAGCAGCCAGCAACAGGAAATGGTCCTCCACTTT. Its translation is CASSQQQEMVLHF.

Written as DNA, the CDR3 is TGCGCCAGCAGCTTGGTCTCGGGGGGCTCTACCTACGAGCAGTACTTC. Protein product: CASSLVSGGSTYEQYF. The chain has TRBV5-1 and TRBJ2-7; weak D call: TRBD2 (7 bases). CDR1 is SGHRS and CDR2 is YFSETQ in the germline V gene. Trimming took off 0 bases at V and 2 bases at J, with 15 bases between the two ends. CDR3 length: 16 residues.

The rearrangement joins TRBV7-8 to TRBJ1-2; no clear D gene. Trimming left V 0 bases short and J 2 bases short, with 10 bases between. This CDR3 has 15 amino acids. Germline values: CDR1 SGHVS, CDR2 FQNEAQ. The CDR3 loop is CASSLAPTGNYGYTF. The CDR3, as DNA: TGTGCCAGCAGCTTAGCACCGACCGGGAACTATGGCTACACCTTC.

The CDR3, as DNA: TGTGCCAGCAGCCTGGGCGGGGGAGAGACCCAGTACTTC. Its translation is CASSLGGGETQYF. The genes are TRBV7-2 and TRBJ2-5; 7 bases match TRBD2. Per the germline V gene, CDR1 is SGHTA and CDR2 is FQGNSA. The CDR3 has 13 residues. V was pared by 5 bases and J by 4 bases, with 4 bases of the junction left unmatched.

The V call is TRBV7-3, the J call TRBJ2-1; D might be TRBD1 (6 bases). The V gene's germline CDR1 is SGHTA and CDR2 FQGTGA. This CDR3 is 14 amino acids long. V lost 0 bases, J lost 6 bases, and 9 bases lay in between. The CDR3: CASSLTNRANEQFF. The CDR3 nucleotides read TGTGCCAGCAGCTTAACGAACAGGGCCAATGAGCAGTTCTTC.

The chain uses TRBV6-6 and TRBJ2-1; TRBD2 agrees at 9 bases. V lost 7 bases to trimming and J lost 8 bases; unmatched junction nucleotides: 9. Germline loops: CDR1 MNHNY, CDR2 SVGAGI (reference sequence). The CDR3 totals 14 residues. The CDR3 nucleotides are TGTGCCAGCACCATTAGCGGGGGCGGCTATGAGCAGTTCTTC. Translated: CASTISGGGYEQFF.

The chain uses TRBV29-1 and TRBJ1-5; 9 bases agree with TRBD1. Germline CDR1 SQVTM, CDR2 ANQGSEA. CDR3 length: 12 residues. Trimming removed 6 bases from V and 16 bases from J; junction bases left unmatched: 13. CDR3 residues: CSVMDRGTRIHF. The CDR3 DNA is TGCAGCGTCATGGACAGGGGCACGCGGATTCATTTT.

The genes are TRBV6-1 and TRBJ2-5; TRBD1 matches 8 bases. Germline V gene lookup returns CDR1 MNHNS and CDR2 SASEGT. V gave up 6 bases and J gave up 5 bases; unmatched junction bases: 11. This CDR3 spans 15 amino acids. Here the CDR3 DNA reads TGTGCCAGCAGAATAGGGCAGGGGGCCTGGGAGACCCAGTACTTC. Amino acids: CASRIGQGAWETQYF.

This clone was detected only a few times. The chain carries TRBV29-1 and TRBJ1-4; perhaps TRBD1 as D (5 bases). This CDR3 contains 11 residues. V shed 7 bases and J shed 10 bases, with 13 bases lying between them. Per germline, CDR1 SQVTM and CDR2 ANQGSEA. CDR3: CSAGRGGKLFF. As DNA, the CDR3 is TGCAGCGCTGGACGCGGGGGAAAACTGTTTTTT.

This chain connects TRBV7-3 to TRBJ2-1, with D hard to call. From germline, CDR1 is SGHTA and CDR2 FQGTGA. V was trimmed by 2 bases and J by 2 bases, leaving 16 bases between them. CDR3 length: 17 amino acids. CDR3 sequence: CASSLLPRLTAYNEQFF. The CDR3 DNA sequence: TGTGCCAGCAGCTTACTACCCCGACTGACCGCCTACAATGAGCAGTTCTTC.

The chain has TRBV6-1 and TRBJ1-4; D gene ambiguous. This CDR3 comprises 14 residues. Germline V gene data show CDR1 as MNHNS and CDR2 as SASEGT. V shed 8 bases and J shed 11 bases, with 21 bases lying between them. For the CDR3, the DNA is TGTGCCAGCGCAAGCGCGTCTTTGCGGGAGAAACTGTTTTTT. This codes for CASASASLREKLFF.

The gene calls are TRBV5-1 and TRBJ2-2, with D possibly being TRBD1 (5 bases). Trimming removed 0 bases from V and 2 bases from J, with 8 bases in between. This CDR3 spans 15 amino acids. Per the germline V gene, CDR1 is SGHRS and CDR2 is YFSETQ. CDR3 DNA: TGCGCCAGCAGCTTGGGGACACGAAACACCGGGGAGCTGTTTTTT. This codes for CASSLGTRNTGELFF.

The chain combines TRBV2 with TRBJ2-2; the D gene is possibly TRBD2 (6 bases). The germline V gene encodes CDR1 SNHLY and CDR2 FYNNEI. This CDR3 is 17 amino acids long. The V end was cut by 5 bases, the J end by 3 bases, with 19 bases between. CDR3 protein: CASSTNPGTEDTGELFF. DNA for the CDR3: TGTGCCAGCAGTACTAACCCCGGGACTGAGGACACCGGGGAGCTGTTTTTT.

The table lists this clone with a few counts. The chain uses TRBV2 and TRBJ2-1, with a weak D call TRBD1 (5 bases). V gave up 5 bases and J gave up 7 bases, with 18 bases separating them. There are 15 residues in the CDR3. CDR1 is SNHLY, CDR2 FYNNEI, per germline. CDR3 sequence: CASSLYRSLVNEQFF. DNA of the CDR3: TGTGCCAGCAGTCTTTACAGGAGCCTGGTAAATGAGCAGTTCTTC.

The J gene is TRBJ1-1, the V gene TRBV29-1, with 7 positions matching TRBD1. Germline V CDR1 and CDR2: SQVTM, ANQGSEA. This CDR3 region has 13 residues. Trimming removed 2 bases from V and 3 bases from J; junction bases left unmatched: 3. The CDR3 spells CSVEPTGYTEAFF. Written as DNA, the CDR3 is TGCAGCGTTGAACCGACAGGGTACACTGAAGCTTTCTTT.

There are a few counts of this clone. V gene TRBV7-9 combines with J gene TRBJ2-1; 9 nucleotides agree with TRBD1. The CDR3 contains 15 residues. Germline values: CDR1 SEHNR, CDR2 FQNEAQ (reference sequence). Trimming at V came to 5 bases and at J to 7 bases, leaving 9 bases not matched to a gene. CDR3 bases: TGTGCCAGCAGCGGAGCCGGGACAGGGAGGAATGAGCAGTTCTTC. This encodes CASSGAGTGRNEQFF.

The chain recombines TRBV6-1 with TRBJ2-1; D perhaps matches TRBD1 (5 bases). V shed 8 bases and J shed 10 bases, with 18 bases lying between them. The CDR3 spans 13 residues. From germline, CDR1 is MNHNS and CDR2 SASEGT. Here the CDR3 DNA reads TGTGCCAGCTCCCCCACAGGAACGCCCGAGCAGTTCTTC. Translated: CASSPTGTPEQFF.

V gene TRBV7-8 combines with J gene TRBJ1-1; D not resolved. Trimming took 1 base from V and 0 from J, leaving 9 bases between them. CDR3 length: 15 residues. Per the germline V gene, CDR1 is SGHVS and CDR2 is FQNEAQ. The CDR3 coding sequence is TGTGCCAGCAGCTTAGTTGACTCAGTGAACACTGAAGCTTTCTTT. Its protein product is CASSLVDSVNTEAFF.

V and J are TRBV6-5 and TRBJ1-1, with TRBD1 matching 8 bases. Unmatched junction bases numbered 2, after V lost 7 bases and J lost 1 base. CDR3 length equals 13 residues. The V gene's germline CDR1 is MNHEY and CDR2 SVGAGI. The CDR3 loop reads CASTGQGNTEAFF. As DNA, the CDR3 is TGTGCCAGCACAGGACAGGGGAACACTGAAGCTTTCTTT.

This clone was seen more than once but under ten times. The V and J genes are TRBV5-4 and TRBJ2-7, with 11 nucleotides matching TRBD2. In germline, CDR1 is SGHNT, CDR2 YYREEE (reference sequence). The CDR3 loop spans 13 amino acids. The J segment lost 6 bases and the V segment lost 4 bases, leaving 3 bases of the junction unmatched. CDR3 in DNA: TGTGCCAGCAGCCTGGGGACTAGCGGCGAGCAGTACTTC. It translates to CASSLGTSGEQYF.

The J gene is TRBJ1-2, the V gene TRBV5-1; TRBD1 might be the D (5 bases). V was pared by 0 bases and J by 8 bases, with 8 bases between. This CDR3 spans 12 amino acids. The germline V gene encodes CDR1 SGHRS and CDR2 YFSETQ. In DNA, the CDR3 is TGCGCCAGCAGCTTGGAGGGGTCAGGCTACACCTTC. The encoded protein is CASSLEGSGYTF.

The chain recombines TRBV6-5 with TRBJ2-1; the D is unclear. There are 15 residues in the CDR3. Trimming removed 2 bases at V and 0 bases at J, with 8 bases between. The germline V gene has CDR1 MNHEY and CDR2 SVGAGI. The CDR3 DNA sequence: TGTGCCAGCAGTTACGGGCAGCTCTCCTACAATGAGCAGTTCTTC. The encoded protein is CASSYGQLSYNEQFF.

The chain employs TRBV7-3 and TRBJ2-1; 9 bases are shared with TRBD2. Germline V gene lookup returns CDR1 SGHTA and CDR2 FQGTGA. Trimming took 5 bases from V and 4 from J; bases not matched to a gene: 9. The CDR3 has 16 residues. The CDR3 reads CASSPRRLAGYNEQFF. CDR3 DNA: TGTGCCAGCAGCCCCCGTCGGCTAGCGGGGTACAATGAGCAGTTCTTC.

The chain has TRBV7-2 and TRBJ1-1; the match to TRBD1 covers 12 bases. Germline CDR1 SGHTA, CDR2 FQGNSA. J gave up 4 bases and V 5 bases, and 8 bases lay outside the gene matches. This CDR3 comprises 16 residues. The CDR3 DNA reads as TGTGCCAGCAGCCCAGGGACAGGGGGCGCCGTCACTGAAGCTTTCTTT. Translated, it gives CASSPGTGGAVTEAFF.

The sample holds a few counts of this clone. The chain combines TRBV4-3 with TRBJ1-6, with D hard to call. The CDR3 loop spans 16 amino acids. Per germline, CDR1 LGHNA and CDR2 YSLEER. V lost 0 bases, J lost 3 bases, and 9 bases lay in between. This chain's CDR3 is CASSQDHINYNSPLHF. CDR3 nucleotide sequence: TGCGCCAGCAGCCAAGACCACATAAACTATAATTCACCCCTCCACTTT.

The V and J genes are TRBV6-6 and TRBJ2-7; perhaps TRBD2 as D (6 bases). Trimming shortened V by 6 bases and J by 5 bases, and 14 bases separated the two germline ends. The CDR3 length is 13 residues. Germline CDR1 is MNHNY and CDR2 is SVGAGI (reference sequence). Here the CDR3 reads CASSRGGAHEQYF. The CDR3 DNA is TGTGCCAGCAGCCGCGGAGGGGCCCACGAGCAGTACTTC.

This clone has just a few counts. The chain has TRBV2 and TRBJ1-4; the match to TRBD1 covers 8 bases. The CDR3 consists of 14 residues. Germline values: CDR1 SNHLY, CDR2 FYNNEI. Trimming removed 4 bases from V and 11 bases from J; junction bases left unmatched: 9. CDR3 residues: CASSGTGRPEKLFF. The DNA of the CDR3 is TGTGCCAGCAGTGGGACAGGGCGGCCGGAGAAACTGTTTTTT.